This T cell receptor (beta chain) was recovered during a study of CD8 T cells in Susac syndrome. Random hexamers were used to reverse transcribe an amount of about 0.45 to 1 ug RNA. TCRdb re-derived calls from the immunoSEQ multiplex PCR reads in MiXCR, one entry per CDR3 protein. The sample has about 280,000 distinct CDR3 sequences; approximately 84% are singletons. The study sequenced TCR beta in blood CD8+ and CD4+ T cells. In the multiple sclerosis control group, patients were treatment-naive and had stable or active relapsing-remitting disease. The TEMRA cells underwent FACS enrichment, while the CD8+ and CD4+ T cells underwent negative isolation. The ends were cut back, 0 bases at V and 0 bases at J, with 9 bases in the middle. The germline V gene encodes CDR1 MNHEY and CDR2 SVGAGI. This CDR3 has 16 amino acids.

This sequence joins TRBV6-5 and TRBJ2-1; perhaps TRBD2 as D (5 bases). Specimen: CD8+ T cells from PBMCs. This clonotype originated in a human donor with multiple sclerosis. The CDR3 DNA reads as TGTGCCAGCAGTTACTCGTCGGGGAGCTCCTACAATGAGCAGTTCTTC. Translation gives CASSYSSGSSYNEQFF.